Shown below are 31 T cell receptor beta chains from a single sample sequenced in a study of shared clonotypes between healthy human individuals. The method was immunoSEQ multiplex PCR; TCRdb's version includes in-frame clones alone and lacks a portion of them. The sample lists 2,500,000 or so clones, approximately 93% occurring once. Sequencing input: naive CD4+ T cells from PBMCs. Subset meaning: CD45RA+ positively selected. Receptors were obtained from a man aged 18 to 29 in good health. Some clones in this sample may be carry-over from other donors' samples.

This chain connects TRBV5-8 to TRBJ1-5; D gene uncertain. Trimming removed 0 bases at V and 6 bases at J, with 19 bases between. The CDR3 has 17 amino acids. Germline CDR1 is SGHTS and CDR2 is YDEGEE. The CDR3 here is CASSLADVGMVGQPQHF. The CDR3 region has the DNA TGTGCCAGCAGCTTGGCCGATGTGGGGATGGTAGGTCAGCCCCAGCATTTT.

The genes are TRBV28 and TRBJ1-4; the D gene is possibly TRBD1 (5 bases). V lost 8 bases, J lost 8 bases, and 18 bases lay in between. The germline V gene has CDR1 MDHEN and CDR2 SYDVKM. The CDR3 spans 14 residues. CDR3 protein: CASRMGGDDEKLFF. In DNA form, the CDR3 reads TGTGCCAGCCGCATGGGGGGGGACGACGAAAAACTGTTTTTT.

The chain joins TRBV28 to TRBJ2-7; D is possibly TRBD1 or TRBD2 (6 bases each). CDR3 length equals 15 residues. Per the germline V gene, CDR1 is MDHEN and CDR2 is SYDVKM. V shed 6 bases and J shed 0 bases, with 15 bases lying between them. The CDR3 DNA reads as TGTGCCAGCAGCCGTACAGGGACTGGCTCCTACGAGCAGTACTTC. Translating it yields CASSRTGTGSYEQYF.

The V gene is TRBV10-1, the J gene TRBJ2-7, with 7 bases identical to TRBD2. The CDR3 is made up of 14 amino acids. The V gene end was trimmed by 4 bases and the J gene end by 2 bases; junction bases not matched to a gene: 5. Germline values: CDR1 WNHNN, CDR2 SYGVQD (reference sequence). The CDR3 reads CASSVQRGPYEQYF. The CDR3 coding sequence is TGCGCCAGCAGTGTCCAGCGGGGCCCCTACGAGCAGTACTTC.

The chain employs TRBV28 and TRBJ1-3; tentatively, D is TRBD1 (6 bases). Trimming removed 6 bases at V and 1 base at J, with 13 bases between. CDR3 size: 15 residues. The germline V gene has CDR1 MDHEN and CDR2 SYDVKM. This CDR3 is CASRKAGQSGNTIYF. DNA for the CDR3: TGTGCCAGCAGAAAAGCCGGACAGTCTGGAAACACCATATATTTT.

This chain links TRBV7-9 with TRBJ2-2; D might be TRBD2 (5 bases). The CDR3 is 16 amino acids. Germline CDR1 and CDR2: SEHNR and FQNEAQ (reference sequence). The V end lost 5 bases, the J end lost 4 bases, and 17 bases lay between the germline ends. CDR3 in amino acids: CASSDKRTAGTGELFF. The CDR3 nucleotides read TGTGCCAGCAGCGATAAACGAACCGCGGGCACCGGGGAGCTGTTTTTT.

The chain carries TRBV6-5 and TRBJ1-1; D uncertain. Germline assignment: CDR1 MNHEY and CDR2 SVGAGI. Trimming removed 0 bases from V and 0 bases from J, with 8 bases in between. The CDR3 has 15 amino acids. CDR3 loop: CASSYSAQVNTEAFF. The DNA of the CDR3 is TGTGCCAGCAGTTACTCAGCTCAGGTGAACACTGAAGCTTTCTTT.

V gene TRBV7-9 combines with J gene TRBJ1-3; possible D gene TRBD1, 5 bases. Germline CDR1 SEHNR, CDR2 FQNEAQ (reference sequence). Trimming took 5 bases from V and 3 from J, leaving 17 bases between them. The length of the CDR3 is 16 residues. The CDR3 region is CASSPRRASLGNTIYF. In DNA form, the CDR3 reads TGTGCCAGCAGCCCACGCAGGGCCTCACTTGGAAACACCATATATTTT. Variable domain in full (rest from reference TRBV7-9 and TRBJ1-3): DTGVSQNPRHKITKRGQNVTFRCDPISEHNRLYWYRQTLGQGPEFLTYFQNEAQLEKSRLLSDRFSAERPKGSFSTLEIQRTEQGDSAMYLCASSPRRASLGNTIYFGEGSWLTVV.

V and J are TRBV4-3 and TRBJ2-3; 11 nucleotides line up with TRBD1. The CDR3 totals 16 residues. With V trimmed by 0 bases and J by 4 bases, 3 bases remained unmatched. Per the germline V gene, CDR1 is LGHNA and CDR2 is YSLEER. The CDR3 is CASSQDMGQGADTQYF. The CDR3 DNA reads TGCGCCAGCAGCCAAGATATGGGACAGGGGGCAGATACGCAGTATTTT.

This chain uses TRBV7-8 with TRBJ2-7; D assignment may be TRBD1 or TRBD2 (5 bases each). The germline V gene has CDR1 SGHVS and CDR2 FQNEAQ. The CDR3 covers 14 residues. V was shortened by 3 bases and J by 3 bases, with 12 bases between the two germline ends. The CDR3 here is CASSFRDGYYEQYF. The CDR3 DNA sequence: TGTGCCAGCAGCTTCCGGGACGGATACTACGAGCAGTACTTC.

In the case of this clone: Other nucleotide sequences in the sample specify the same CDR3. V and J are TRBV10-2 and TRBJ2-3, with D possibly being TRBD2 (5 bases). Looked up from germline, CDR1 is WSHSY and CDR2 is SAAADI. This CDR3 is 14 amino acids long. V was pared by 5 bases and J by 0 bases, with 9 bases between. The CDR3 spells CASSRRTSTDTQYF. The CDR3 nucleotides read TGCGCCAGCAGTCGGCGGACTAGCACAGATACGCAGTATTTT.

The chain combines TRBV11-2 with TRBJ1-1, with 8 bases aligning to TRBD1. In germline, CDR1 is SGHAT, CDR2 FQNNGV. Trimming took 5 bases from V and 4 from J; bases not matched to a gene: 6. The CDR3 covers 14 residues. CDR3 protein: CASSTNRGSTEAFF. The DNA of the CDR3 is TGTGCCAGCAGCACGAACAGGGGGAGCACTGAAGCTTTCTTT.

Concerning this clone: Other DNA sequences in this specimen translate into the identical CDR3. The rearrangement joins TRBV7-2 to TRBJ1-5; 7 bases align to TRBD1. Trimming took 4 bases from V and 5 from J; bases not matched to a gene: 5. The CDR3 length is 14 residues. Germline V CDR1 and CDR2: SGHTA, FQGNSA. The CDR3 protein is CASSSRQGHQPQHF. DNA for the CDR3: TGTGCCAGCAGCTCCCGACAGGGCCATCAGCCCCAGCATTTT. Drawing the rest from reference TRBV7-2 and TRBJ1-5, the complete variable domain is GAGVSQSPSNKVTEKGKDVELRCDPISGHTALYWYRQSLGQGLEFLIYFQGNSAPDKSGLPSDRFSAERTGGSVSTLTIQRTQQEDSAVYLCASSSRQGHQPQHFGDGTRLSIL.

As concerns this clone: This sample includes further DNA sequences coding for the same CDR3. The chain has TRBV6-5 and TRBJ1-2; maybe TRBD1 (5 bases). V shed 5 bases and J shed 7 bases, with 14 bases lying between them. The CDR3 length is 13 residues. The germline gives CDR1 MNHEY, CDR2 SVGAGI. Here the CDR3 DNA reads TGTGCCAGCAGTCCCGACGGGGCGGGTGGCTACACCTTC. Its protein product is CASSPDGAGGYTF.

This clone was seen just once. The rearrangement joins TRBV10-3 to TRBJ2-1; D not resolved. The CDR3 runs to 15 residues. From germline, CDR1 is ENHRY and CDR2 SYGVKD. Trimming shortened V by 3 bases and J by 0 bases, and 9 bases separated the two germline ends. CDR3 loop: CAISEQTSSYNEQFF. The DNA of the CDR3 is TGTGCCATCAGTGAACAGACCTCCTCCTACAATGAGCAGTTCTTC.

CDR3 DNA sequence: TGTGCCACCGTAACAGGGGATCGGTATGGCTACACCTTC. Protein product: CATVTGDRYGYTF. The chain is built from TRBV28 and TRBJ1-2, with 7 bases identical to TRBD1. The CDR3 runs to 13 residues. J lost 5 bases, V lost 10 bases, and 10 bases had no gene match. Looked up from germline, CDR1 is MDHEN and CDR2 is SYDVKM.

This chain connects TRBV30 to TRBJ1-5, with D possibly being TRBD1 (5 bases). The germline V gene has CDR1 GTSNPN and CDR2 SVGIG (reference sequence). The CDR3 is 13 amino acids. V gave up 5 bases and J gave up 5 bases, with 13 bases separating them. DNA for the CDR3: TGTGCCTGGGCTAGGGGAGGTGATCAGCCCCAGCATTTT. Translated, it gives CAWARGGDQPQHF.

This chain links TRBV7-8 with TRBJ2-1, with 7 bases fitting TRBD2. This CDR3 has 18 residues. Germline trimming cut 2 bases from V and 0 bases from J; bases unmatched to any gene: 10. Per the germline V gene, CDR1 is SGHVS and CDR2 is FQNEAQ. This CDR3 reads CASSLLRPGRGSYNEQFF. The CDR3 nucleotides are TGTGCCAGCAGCTTATTAAGGCCGGGGAGGGGCTCCTACAATGAGCAGTTCTTC.

The rearrangement joins TRBV29-1 to TRBJ2-5; 7 bases are shared with TRBD2. Germline loops: CDR1 SQVTM, CDR2 ANQGSEA. CDR3 length: 15 residues. Trimming removed 5 bases from V and 0 bases from J; junction bases left unmatched: 9. The CDR3 sequence is CSVQASGAYQETQYF. As DNA, the CDR3 is TGCAGCGTTCAAGCTAGCGGAGCCTACCAAGAGACCCAGTACTTC.

The chain combines TRBV27 with TRBJ2-7; D is ambiguous. The CDR3 contains 15 residues. V was clipped by 5 bases and J by 6 bases, with 20 bases between them. Germline V gives CDR1 MNHEY, CDR2 SMNVEV (reference sequence). The DNA for the CDR3 is TGTGCCAGCAGTAGGGCAGGAACCCCATGGCCCGAGCAGTACTTC. This encodes CASSRAGTPWPEQYF.

The V and J genes are TRBV19 and TRBJ2-2; 7 positions agree with TRBD2. From germline, CDR1 is LNHDA and CDR2 SQIVND (reference sequence). Germline trimming cut 8 bases from V and 6 bases from J; bases unmatched to any gene: 9. The CDR3 is 14 amino acids. The CDR3 here is CASWGGSSPGELFF. The CDR3 DNA reads TGTGCCAGTTGGGGCGGGAGTTCACCCGGGGAGCTGTTTTTT.

The chain uses TRBV28 and TRBJ2-5; D possibly corresponds to TRBD2 (6 bases). V dropped 8 bases and J dropped 4 bases, with 17 bases sitting between them. Germline V gives CDR1 MDHEN, CDR2 SYDVKM. CDR3 length: 14 amino acids. The CDR3 DNA sequence: TGTGCCAGCGGTTCCCCCGGGACTCTAGAGACCCAGTACTTC. Its protein is CASGSPGTLETQYF.

This clone occurred once. This chain joins TRBV5-1 and TRBJ2-2; 10 bases are shared with TRBD2. V was clipped by 0 bases and J by 4 bases; unmatched bases: 6. The length of the CDR3 is 17 residues. The germline V gene has CDR1 SGHRS and CDR2 YFSETQ. In DNA, the CDR3 is TGCGCCAGCAGCTTGGCCTCTAGCGGGAGCTTCACCGGGGAGCTGTTTTTT. Amino acid sequence: CASSLASSGSFTGELFF.

J is TRBJ1-3 and V is TRBV2, with D tentatively TRBD1 (6 bases). From germline, CDR1 is SNHLY and CDR2 FYNNEI. CDR3 length: 13 amino acids. V was clipped by 3 bases and J by 8 bases, with 11 bases between them. The DNA of the CDR3 is TGTGCCAGCAGTGACAGGGGCCGGGACACCATATATTTT. This codes for CASSDRGRDTIYF.

The genes are TRBV27 and TRBJ2-3, with D hard to call. Per the germline V gene, CDR1 is MNHEY and CDR2 is SMNVEV (reference sequence). This CDR3 comprises 12 residues. The V and J ends lost 3 bases and 6 bases respectively, with 7 bases between them. The CDR3 DNA follows: TGTGCCAGCAGTTTTCATGCGGATACGCAGTATTTT. Protein product: CASSFHADTQYF.

The chain is built from TRBV27 and TRBJ1-3; 9 bases fit TRBD1. The J segment lost 7 bases and the V segment lost 5 bases, leaving 15 bases of the junction unmatched. The CDR3 is made up of 17 amino acids. Looked up from germline, CDR1 is MNHEY and CDR2 is SMNVEV (reference sequence). CDR3 amino acids: CASSPRTGGQDRNTIYF. CDR3 DNA sequence: TGTGCCAGCAGTCCCCGAACAGGGGGCCAGGATAGGAACACCATATATTTT.

About this clone: Other nucleotide sequences from this sample produce the same CDR3. The chain carries TRBV18 and TRBJ2-7; a weak D match, TRBD1 (6 bases). Per the germline V gene, CDR1 is KGHSH and CDR2 is LQKENI. V lost 3 bases and J 1 base, leaving 10 bases between the germline ends. This CDR3 is 14 amino acids long. CDR3: CASSPGTKSYEQYF. For the CDR3, the DNA is TGTGCCAGCTCACCCGGGACAAAGTCCTACGAGCAGTACTTC.

This rearrangement joins TRBV10-3 to TRBJ2-1; 9 positions match TRBD2. Trimming removed 6 bases from V and 7 bases from J; junction bases left unmatched: 13. Germline-derived CDR1 and CDR2 are ENHRY and SYGVKD. CDR3 length equals 16 residues. CDR3 in DNA: TGTGCCATCAGGGAAGATAGCGGGAGTAGTAGGAATGAGCAGTTCTTC. This sequence encodes CAIREDSGSSRNEQFF.

This chain joins TRBV19 and TRBJ1-3, with a weak D call TRBD1 (5 bases). Germline CDR1 reads LNHDA; CDR2 reads SQIVND (reference sequence). This CDR3 is 16 amino acids long. V was pared by 7 bases and J by 2 bases, with 18 bases between. The CDR3 nucleotides are TGTGCCAGTACTCCCCTATGGGGGTCGCCTGGAAACACCATATATTTT. It is translated as CASTPLWGSPGNTIYF.

In DNA, the CDR3 is TGTGCCAGCAGTTCCCGGACAGGGAGAAATGAGCAGTTCTTC. It yields the protein CASSSRTGRNEQFF. The chain is built from TRBV27 and TRBJ2-1; 8 positions agree with TRBD1. With 4 bases clipped from V and 7 bases from J, the junction kept 6 bases outside the gene matches. The CDR3 sequence is 14 residues long. CDR1 and CDR2 (germline): MNHEY, SMNVEV (reference sequence).

On this clone itself: The sample carries other DNA sequences with the same CDR3. The chain uses TRBV5-6 and TRBJ2-5, with D possibly matching TRBD2 (5 bases). CDR3 length equals 14 residues. Deletions cut 2 bases from V and 2 bases from J, with 10 bases between. Germline CDR1 reads SGHDT; CDR2 reads YYEEEE. The CDR3 here is CASSLGGRQETQYF. The CDR3 bases are TGTGCCAGCAGCTTAGGCGGGCGGCAAGAGACCCAGTACTTC.